The TCR beta chain under discussion was sequenced for a study of identifying expanded T cells in peripheral blood. Study-wide findings and caveats: Differentially abundant clones: around 1.1 between replicates, 16.4 at approximately 14 days, 19 to 20 at four. Variance in clone template counts between two-week samples significantly increased with total template count across all healthy donors.

The germline CDR1 and CDR2 sequences are WNHNN and SYGVQD (reference sequence). Trimming pared 4 bases from V and 3 bases from J, leaving 19 bases between. CDR3 length: 17 residues. Sequencing used immunoSEQ multiplex PCR; TCRdb keeps in-frame clones, though not all of them. The sample has about 58,000 clones, over 85% seen once. Concerning this clone itself: Its antigen is unidentified.

Collection occurred without any documented infections or immune events in donors. Sequenced input: blood. This sequence was found in a person aged 18 to 75 in good health. This chain uses TRBV10-1 with TRBJ2-1; the D call may be TRBD1 or TRBD2 (5 bases each). The CDR3 here is CASSGDLILTFYNEQFF. For the CDR3, the DNA is TGCGCCAGCAGTGGGGACCTAATTTTAACCTTCTACAATGAGCAGTTCTTC.